These 25 T cell receptor beta chains share one sample of origin, sequenced in a study of T cell repertoires in cytomegalovirus infection. TCRdb analysed the reads with MiXCR anew, one entry per CDR3 protein. The sample shows 300,000 or so distinct CDR3 sequences, around 25% of them seen only once. Specimen: PBMCs. These TCRs come from a human donor in good health (CMV status not recorded). Some clones in this sample may be carry-over from other donors' samples.

The rearrangement uses TRBV27 and TRBJ2-7; D not certain. The CDR3 covers 13 residues. Germline CDR1 MNHEY, CDR2 SMNVEV (reference sequence). Trimming removed 5 bases from V and 0 bases from J, with 8 bases in between. CDR3 residues: CASSRSNSYEQYF. DNA of the CDR3: TGTGCCAGCAGTCGTAGTAACTCCTACGAGCAGTACTTC.

The chain has TRBV30 and TRBJ1-1; the D gene is possibly TRBD1 (5 bases). The length of the CDR3 is 12 residues. Germline V gene sequence: CDR1 GTSNPN, CDR2 SVGIG (reference sequence). Between the trimmed V and J ends, which lost 5 bases and 1 base, there was a span of 8 bases. CDR3 DNA: TGTGCCTGGGGGGGTCCGAACACTGAAGCTTTCTTT. It codes for CAWGGPNTEAFF.

J is TRBJ2-3 and V is TRBV6-5; perhaps D is TRBD1 or TRBD2 (5 bases each). V gave up 11 bases and J gave up 1 base, with 13 bases separating them. From germline, CDR1 is MNHEY and CDR2 SVGAGI. The CDR3 sequence is 13 residues long. For the CDR3, the DNA is TGTGCCTGTTGTCGAGGGGGCACAGATACGCAGTATTTT. It yields the protein CACCRGGTDTQYF.

The gene calls are TRBV12-3 or TRBV12-4 and TRBJ2-7; TRBD1 matches 7 bases. J gave up 3 bases and V 5 bases, and 10 bases lay outside the gene matches. The CDR3 consists of 15 residues. The CDR3 is CASSTRDSFFYEQYF. The DNA for the CDR3 is TGTGCCAGCAGTACTAGGGACAGCTTCTTCTACGAGCAGTACTTC.

The table lists this clonotype with many counts. The rearrangement links TRBV14 to TRBJ1-6; D is undetermined. This CDR3 has 13 residues. V dropped 4 bases and J dropped 8 bases, with 9 bases sitting between them. Germline-derived CDR1 and CDR2 are SGHDN and FVKESK. CDR3 sequence: CASSPELYSPLHF. Written as DNA, the CDR3 is TGTGCCAGCAGCCCCGAGTTGTATTCACCCCTCCACTTT.

This clonotype was detected ten times or more. V usage is TRBV7-6 and J usage is TRBJ2-7; 9 bases align to TRBD1. Per germline, CDR1 SGHVS and CDR2 FNYEAQ. V lost 4 bases, J lost 7 bases, and 8 bases stayed unmatched. The CDR3 is 14 residues long. The CDR3 sequence: CASSSGTGSGEQYF. The CDR3 coding sequence is TGTGCCAGCAGCTCGGGGACAGGGTCTGGGGAGCAGTACTTC.

The V and J genes are TRBV7-2 and TRBJ2-5, with D possibly TRBD1 on 6 matching bases. The CDR3 contains 15 residues. CDR1 and CDR2 (germline): SGHTA, FQGNSA. The V gene lost 1 base and the J gene lost 1 base, with 10 bases spanning the gap. The CDR3 DNA is TGTGCCAGCAGCTTAGTAGGGACAACCCAAGAGACCCAGTACTTC. Protein: CASSLVGTTQETQYF.

The gene calls are TRBV14 and TRBJ2-5, with D unresolved. CDR3 length: 16 residues. Trimming stripped 1 base from V and 3 bases from J, with 15 bases between. The germline V gene encodes CDR1 SGHDN and CDR2 FVKESK. CDR3 bases: TGTGCCAGCAGCCAAGCCGTCGGCACCATTAAAGAGACCCAGTACTTC. Protein: CASSQAVGTIKETQYF.

This clonotype was seen ten or more times. The chain joins TRBV7-2 to TRBJ2-7, with 8 bases that match TRBD2. CDR3 length: 15 residues. The ends lost 5 bases at V and 0 bases at J; junction bases unmatched: 6. The germline V gene encodes CDR1 SGHTA and CDR2 FQGNSA. DNA of the CDR3: TGTGCCAGCAGCCCCGGACTAGCCCTCTCCTACGAGCAGTACTTC. Its translation: CASSPGLALSYEQYF. The full variable domain, rest sourced from reference TRBV7-2 and TRBJ2-7, is GAGVSQSPSNKVTEKGKDVELRCDPISGHTALYWYRQSLGQGLEFLIYFQGNSAPDKSGLPSDRFSAERTGGSVSTLTIQRTQQEDSAVYLCASSPGLALSYEQYFGPGTRLTVT.

This clonotype was counted between two and nine times. The rearrangement uses TRBV10-3 and TRBJ1-1, with TRBD1 as a possible D gene (6 bases). CDR1 and CDR2 (germline): ENHRY, SYGVKD. V gave up 0 bases and J gave up 7 bases, with 18 bases separating them. CDR3 length: 16 residues. The CDR3 protein is CAISESLTGIEDEAFF. The CDR3 coding sequence is TGTGCCATCAGTGAGTCCCTCACAGGGATCGAGGATGAAGCTTTCTTT.

In its sample, this clonotype was seen a few times. The genes are TRBV7-9 and TRBJ2-5; 7 nucleotides line up with TRBD1. Germline lookup yields CDR1 SEHNR and CDR2 FQNEAQ (reference sequence). This CDR3 has 15 residues. Trimming took 5 bases from V and 4 from J; bases not matched to a gene: 10. The CDR3 sequence is CASSPYRGRGETQYF. The CDR3 nucleotides are TGTGCCAGCAGCCCATACAGGGGCAGGGGAGAGACCCAGTACTTC.

The V and J genes are TRBV28 and TRBJ1-5; weak D call: TRBD1 (6 bases). Trimming took 2 bases from V and 7 from J, leaving 18 bases between them. The CDR3 consists of 16 residues. CDR1 is MDHEN, CDR2 SYDVKM, per germline. CDR3 nucleotide sequence: TGTGCCAGCAGTTTAGGTTTGGGGGCAACAGGGCAGCCCCAGCATTTT. Encoded protein: CASSLGLGATGQPQHF.

The chain recombines TRBV20-1 with TRBJ2-7; 7 bases match TRBD1. This CDR3 has 12 residues. CDR1 and CDR2 from the germline V gene are DFQATT and SNEGSKA (reference sequence). The DNA of the CDR3 is TGCAGCGCAGTTGGCAGGGGGAACGAGCAGTACTTC. As protein: CSAVGRGNEQYF.

The V call is TRBV28, the J call TRBJ2-7, with TRBD2 identical over 8 bases. The CDR3 is 12 residues long. CDR1 MDHEN and CDR2 SYDVKM come from the germline V gene. J was trimmed by 12 bases and V by 8 bases; bases with no gene match: 12. Written as DNA, the CDR3 is TGTGCCAGCTCCGCGGGGGGCAGCGAATGGTACGTC. It yields the protein CASSAGGSEWYV.

A word on this clonotype: This may arise from a read error, as a much more abundant clone is one base away. This rearrangement joins TRBV5-6 to TRBJ2-5, with D maybe TRBD1 (6 bases). The CDR3 has 13 residues. Germline CDR1 reads SGHDT; CDR2 reads YYEEEE. CDR3 residues: CASSLTGLETEYF. CDR3 nucleotide sequence: TGTGCCAGCAGCTTAACAGGGTTGGAGACCGAGTACTTC.

This clonotype was detected ten times or more. The V and J genes are TRBV7-9 and TRBJ2-7; D is uncertain. CDR1 SEHNR and CDR2 FQNEAQ come from the germline V gene (reference sequence). The CDR3 runs to 13 residues. Trimming removed 5 bases at V and 2 bases at J, with 10 bases between. The CDR3 nucleotides read TGTGCCAGCAGCCCGACCGATCCCTACGAGCAGTACTTC. Amino acids: CASSPTDPYEQYF.

This clonotype was observed a few times. The chain uses TRBV18 and TRBJ2-2; D unresolved. From germline, CDR1 is KGHSH and CDR2 LQKENI. CDR3 length equals 15 residues. The V gene lost 3 bases and the J gene lost 7 bases, with 15 bases spanning the gap. CDR3 sequence reads: CASSPVLHSYGELFF. CDR3 in DNA: TGTGCCAGCTCACCGGTCTTACATTCTTACGGGGAGCTGTTTTTT.

In this sample, this clonotype turned up once. The V and J genes are TRBV5-1 and TRBJ2-1; D ambiguous. V dropped 0 bases and J dropped 4 bases, with 11 bases sitting between them. CDR1 is SGHRS and CDR2 is YFSETQ in the germline V gene. The CDR3 runs to 15 residues. In DNA form, the CDR3 reads TGCGCCAGCAGCTTGGAGTTCAGAACTTACAATGAGCAGTTCTTC. Amino acid sequence: CASSLEFRTYNEQFF.

As to this clonotype: One end of the junction fails to match germline, which may point to a read error. The J gene is TRBJ2-1, the V gene TRBV5-1; D is unclear. This CDR3 has 14 amino acids. The V gene's germline CDR1 is SGHRS and CDR2 YFSETQ. The CDR3 is CASSPMPGYDEQFF. CDR3 sequence (DNA): TGCGCCAGCAGCCCCATGCCAGGCTACGATGAGCAGTTCTTC. Based on the CDR3 plus reference TRBV5-1 and TRBJ2-1, the full variable domain is KAGVTQTPRYLIKTRGQQVTLSCSPISGHRSVSWYQQTPGQGLQFLFEYFSETQRNKGNFPGRFSGRQFSNSRSEMNVSTLELGDSALYLCASSPMPGYDEQFFGPGTRLTVL.

This clonotype was seen only a few times. V gene TRBV11-2 combines with J gene TRBJ2-6; a weak D match, TRBD1 (6 bases). Germline V gene lookup returns CDR1 SGHAT and CDR2 FQNNGV. CDR3 size: 15 residues. The germline V and J ends were trimmed by 2 bases and 4 bases, with 9 bases remaining between them. CDR3 region: CASSLPGAGANVLTF. The CDR3 bases are TGTGCCAGCAGCTTACCAGGGGCAGGGGCCAACGTCCTGACTTTC.

The rearrangement links TRBV7-2 to TRBJ1-4; 9 nucleotides agree with TRBD1. Trimming cost V 0 bases and J 8 bases; bases outside gene matches: 7. This CDR3 has 16 amino acids. Germline CDR1 reads SGHTA; CDR2 reads FQGNSA. The CDR3, as DNA: TGTGCCAGCAGCTTAGCTTCCGGGACAGGGCAGGAAAAACTGTTTTTT. It yields the protein CASSLASGTGQEKLFF. Full variable domain (rest looked up from reference TRBV7-2 and TRBJ1-4): GAGVSQSPSNKVTEKGKDVELRCDPISGHTALYWYRQSLGQGLEFLIYFQGNSAPDKSGLPSDRFSAERTGGSVSTLTIQRTQQEDSAVYLCASSLASGTGQEKLFFGSGTQLSVL.

The V and J genes are TRBV28 and TRBJ2-7, with D unresolved. Germline loops: CDR1 MDHEN, CDR2 SYDVKM. Trimming took off 2 bases at V and 0 bases at J, with 11 bases between the two ends. The CDR3 runs to 15 residues. The CDR3, as DNA: TGTGCCAGCAGTTTAATTCGGCCAAGCTCCTACGAGCAGTACTTC. Translating gives CASSLIRPSSYEQYF.

This clonotype was detected many times. The chain carries TRBV7-2 and TRBJ2-2; no clear D gene. The germline CDR1 and CDR2 sequences are SGHTA and FQGNSA. Trimming removed 5 bases from V and 1 base from J, with 5 bases in between. The CDR3 extends over 13 amino acids. The CDR3, as DNA: TGTGCCAGCAGCCCCTGGAACACCGGGGAGCTGTTTTTT. Residues: CASSPWNTGELFF.

The J gene is TRBJ2-7, the V gene TRBV7-2; no clear D. V was cut by 4 bases and J by 2 bases, with 12 bases left in between. Germline values: CDR1 SGHTA, CDR2 FQGNSA. The CDR3 consists of 14 residues. CDR3: CASSYGRATYEQYF. As DNA, the CDR3 is TGTGCCAGCAGCTACGGACGGGCTACCTACGAGCAGTACTTC.

This clonotype came up many times. This rearrangement joins TRBV29-1 to TRBJ1-1, with D uncertain. The CDR3 runs to 14 residues. Germline loops: CDR1 SQVTM, CDR2 ANQGSEA. Trimming took 3 bases from V and 2 from J, leaving 13 bases between them. CDR3 sequence reads: CSVDVGNRNTEAFF. The CDR3 DNA reads TGCAGCGTTGACGTAGGAAACCGAAACACTGAAGCTTTCTTT.